The clone carrying this T cell receptor (beta chain) appeared many times. Its matching antigen is unknown. The data were taken from a study of early T cells in non-severe SARS-CoV-2 infection. In the study overall: The authors sequenced bulk RNA from unsorted whole blood, leaving chains unpaired.

This CDR3 has 16 residues. V lost 4 bases and J lost 0, with 16 bases in between. Per the germline V gene, CDR1 is DFQATT and CDR2 is SNEGSKA (reference sequence). Study-level points and caveats: VDJdb-based annotation leaned toward anti-spike CD8 responses and missed private and CD4 specificities.

Researchers tagged individual cDNA molecules with unique molecular identifiers. TCRdb passed the 5' RACE reads through MiXCR, listing each CDR3 protein once. Of roughly 53,000 distinct CDR3 sequences listed, over 9.5% are singletons. This chain joins TRBV20-1 and TRBJ1-3, with D hard to call. The TCR was taken from an adult who was a healthcare worker with PCR-confirmed SARS-CoV-2 infection or an uninfected control (not recorded which). Sequencing was performed on whole blood. The CDR3 sequence: CSANGEGSISGNTIYF. DNA of the CDR3: TGCAGTGCTAACGGGGAAGGATCAATCTCTGGAAACACCATATATTTT.